The text below deals with one TCR beta chain. The data were obtained in a study of neoadjuvant anti-PD-1 for oral cavity cancer. The wider study: Patients without progression received a fourth nivolumab dose around day 43, then surgical resection on days 50-56.

Data came from immunoSEQ multiplex PCR; TCRdb stores just in-frame clones and leaves some out. In the table there are about 13,000 clones, about 61% of which are singletons. The time point here: after neoadjuvant nivolumab, at surgical resection. Blood cells were analyzed directly, without culture or expansion. The CDR3 is 14 residues long. Deletions cut 3 bases from V and 3 bases from J, with 11 bases between. The V gene's germline CDR1 is MDHEN and CDR2 SYDVKM. Material: PBMCs, obtained after nivolumab (anti-PD-1) treatment. The receptor was derived from a person aged 35-80 years with oral cavity squamous cell carcinoma. The J gene is TRBJ1-2, the V gene TRBV28, with a tentative D call TRBD1 (5 bases). The CDR3 is CASSFRGDYYGYTF. For the CDR3, the DNA is TGTGCCAGCAGTTTCCGAGGGGATTACTATGGCTACACCTTC.